This record concerns one T cell receptor (beta chain) sequence. Its antigen is currently unknown. The CDR3 runs 11 residues. The germline V gene encodes CDR1 SEHNR and CDR2 FQNEAQ (reference sequence). V lost 2 bases, J lost 8 bases, and 5 bases lay in between. These data come from a study of beta chain features in type 1 diabetes. The authors reverse transcribed all of the isolated RNA, so sequencing captured expressed TCRB transcripts. Only in-frame clones appear in the TCRdb table, and some are missing; sequencing was by immunoSEQ multiplex PCR. This sample has 500,000 to 800,000 clones, with around 11% found just once. Stem cell-like memory, regulatory, central memory and naive CD4+ cells were sorted via CD45RO/CCR7/CD25/CD127/CD95/CD27. Overall study results and limits: A cDNA-based sequencing approach could over-represent cells with high TCR expression. Shortening of TCRB CDR3s, moderate but significant, appeared in all four CD4+ subsets of Type 1 diabetes patients.

The TCR was taken from a man aged 25 to 40 with type 1 diabetes. Sequencing was carried out using naive CD4+ T cells from blood. V usage is TRBV7-9 and J usage is TRBJ2-3; D call uncertain. The CDR3 reads CASSLQFTQYF. In nucleotides, the CDR3 is TGTGCCAGCAGCTTACAATTTACGCAGTATTTT.